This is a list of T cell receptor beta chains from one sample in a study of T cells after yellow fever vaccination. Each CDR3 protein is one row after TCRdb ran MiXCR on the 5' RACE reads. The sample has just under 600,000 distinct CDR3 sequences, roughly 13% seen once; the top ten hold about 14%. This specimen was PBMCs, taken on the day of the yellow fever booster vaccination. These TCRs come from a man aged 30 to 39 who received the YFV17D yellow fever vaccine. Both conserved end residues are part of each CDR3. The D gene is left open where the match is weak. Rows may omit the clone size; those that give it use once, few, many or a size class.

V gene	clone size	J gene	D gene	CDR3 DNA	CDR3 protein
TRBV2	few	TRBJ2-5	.	TGTGCCAGCAGTGCGGGCGGCGGGAAGACCCAGTACTTC	CASSAGGGKTQYF
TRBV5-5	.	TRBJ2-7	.	TGTGCCAGCGGTCAGGACTTCTCCTACGAGCAGTACTTC	CASGQDFSYEQYF
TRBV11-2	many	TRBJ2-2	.	TGTGCCAGCAGCTTAAGGCATTCCAGCGGCATCATCTCCACCGGGGAGCTGTTTTTT	CASSLRHSSGIISTGELFF
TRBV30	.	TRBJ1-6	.	TGTGCCTGGAGGATTATGGGGAATTCACCCCTCCACTTT	CAWRIMGNSPLHF
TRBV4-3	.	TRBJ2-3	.	TGCGCCAGCAGTTCCGACATAAGGACAGATACGCAGTATTTT	CASSSDIRTDTQYF
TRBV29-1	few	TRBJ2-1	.	TGCAGCGTTGATCCGAGGATTACCGGGGACAATGAGCAGTTCTTC	CSVDPRITGDNEQFF
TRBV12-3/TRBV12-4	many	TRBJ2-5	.	TGTGCCAGCAGTTCAACGATCCGGGAGACCCAGTACTTC	CASSSTIRETQYF
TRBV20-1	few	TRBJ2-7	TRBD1	TGCAGTTCTTCCGGGACAGGGACCTACGAGCAGTACTTC	CSSSGTGTYEQYF
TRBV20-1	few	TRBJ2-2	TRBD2	TGCAGTGCTGCGGGACTAGCGGAGGTCGGCACCGGGGAGCTGTTTTTT	CSAAGLAEVGTGELFF
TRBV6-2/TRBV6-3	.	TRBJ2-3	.	TGTGCCAGCAGTCTGTGGGCAGGAGACACAGATACGCAGTATTTT	CASSLWAGDTDTQYF